The rows below give T cell receptor beta chains drawn from one sample of a study of cytomegalovirus exposure and HLA in healthy donors. Generated by immunoSEQ multiplex PCR, the TCRdb table keeps only in-frame clones and is missing some. The sample holds some 150,000 clones; around 90% are singletons and the top ten take about 7.9%. Sequencing used PBMCs. These receptors were collected from a woman aged 18-30 years in good health and CMV-seropositive. Both conserved end residues are part of each CDR3. D genes are given only for firm matches. The listing skips clone size in some rows; elsewhere it reads once, few, many or a size class.

d_call	v_call	clone_size	j_call	cdr3_nt	cdr3_aa
.	TRBV7-3	.	TRBJ1-2	TGTGCCAGCAGCTTACAGGCTAACTATGGCTACACCTTC	CASSLQANYGYTF
TRBD2	TRBV9	.	TRBJ2-3	TGTGCCAGCAGCGTAGGTAGCGGGGACCGCACAGATACGCAGTATTTT	CASSVGSGDRTDTQYF
.	TRBV28	few	TRBJ2-2	TGTGCCAGCAGTTTACCGGGGGAGCTGTTTTTT	CASSLPGELFF
.	TRBV6-6	.	TRBJ2-1	TGTGCCAGCAGTTACGAGGCCCTCCCCTACAATGAGCAGTTCTTC	CASSYEALPYNEQFF
TRBD2	TRBV12-5	.	TRBJ2-7	TGTGCTAGTGGTTGGGGTCCTGAGCGGGACTCCTACGAGCAGTACTTC	CASGWGPERDSYEQYF
.	TRBV27	once	TRBJ2-5	TGTGCCAGCAGAAATAGCCTGGACTACGAGACCCAGTACTTC	CASRNSLDYETQYF
TRBD1	TRBV7-6	.	TRBJ1-2	TGTGCCAGCAGTCAGACAGGGGGTTATGGCTACACCTTC	CASSQTGGYGYTF
TRBD1	TRBV4-3	.	TRBJ1-4	TGCGCCAGCAGCCAAGAGGGACAGGGAAAGGAAAAACTGTTTTTT	CASSQEGQGKEKLFF
.	TRBV2	few	TRBJ1-5	TGTGCCAGCAGTGCCGGTGTTGAGTTCCATCAGCCCCAGCATTTT	CASSAGVEFHQPQHF
.	TRBV30	.	TRBJ1-5	TGTGCCTGGAGTGCCGGGACACTCGATCAGCCCCAGCATTTT	CAWSAGTLDQPQHF
TRBD2	TRBV5-1	.	TRBJ2-5	TGCGCCAGCAGCCCTAGGACTAGCGGGGGGCCGTTGACCCAGTACTTC	CASSPRTSGGPLTQYF
TRBD2	TRBV10-3	.	TRBJ2-1	TGTGCCATCACCTCCCCGACCGGGACTAGCGGGAGTCTTGAGCAGTTCTTC	CAITSPTGTSGSLEQFF
TRBD2	TRBV6-4	.	TRBJ2-1	TGTGCCAGCAGTGACTCGGCTAGCGGGAGCTATGAGCAGTTCTTC	CASSDSASGSYEQFF
TRBD1	TRBV4-2	.	TRBJ2-2	TGTGCCAGCAGCCACCGGGACAGGAACACCGGGGAGCTGTTTTTT	CASSHRDRNTGELFF
TRBD1	TRBV10-2	few	TRBJ2-5	TGCGCCAGCAGTGAATCGACAGGGCTGAGAAAGACCCAGTACTTC	CASSESTGLRKTQYF
TRBD1	TRBV14	once	TRBJ2-7	TGTGCCAGCAGCCGACAGGGGTTGGGCTCGGGCTACGAGCAGTACTTC	CASSRQGLGSGYEQYF
.	TRBV10-3	.	TRBJ1-1	TGTGCCATCAGTGAGTCGATGGCAGCCGTAGCTAGGAACACTGAAGCTTTCTTT	CAISESMAAVARNTEAFF
.	TRBV4-2	.	TRBJ1-2	TGTGCCAGCAGCCAAGATAGCACCGTAAACTATGGCTACACCTTC	CASSQDSTVNYGYTF
.	TRBV19	.	TRBJ2-3	TGTGCCAGTAGTATTAGGGGGGGTGCAGATACGCAGTATTTT	CASSIRGGADTQYF
TRBD1	TRBV19	.	TRBJ1-5	TGTGCCAGTAGTACCGGGACAGGTAGCAATCAGCCCCAGCATTTT	CASSTGTGSNQPQHF
.	TRBV21-1	.	TRBJ2-3	TGTGCCAGCAGCAAAAACTTCCCCGAGGAGTCTAGCACAGATACGCAGTATTTT	CASSKNFPEESSTDTQYF
.	TRBV27	.	TRBJ1-2	TGTGCCAGCAGTTCCCAGTCCTCCTATGGCTACACCTTC	CASSSQSSYGYTF
TRBD2	TRBV6-6	few	TRBJ2-3	TGTGCCAGCAGCCATACTAGCGGGAGCTTGACAGATACGCAGTATTTT	CASSHTSGSLTDTQYF
.	TRBV28	.	TRBJ1-5	TGTGCCAGCAGTCCCCCGGACAATCATCAGCCCCAGCATTTT	CASSPPDNHQPQHF
.	TRBV28	.	TRBJ2-7	TGTGCCAGCAGTCTGGGAGGGGGAGTCGGCGAGCAGTACTTC	CASSLGGGVGEQYF
TRBD1	TRBV19	.	TRBJ1-2	TGTGCCAGTAGTGCGCAACCAGGGGGCGCCTATGGCTACACCTTC	CASSAQPGGAYGYTF
TRBD1	TRBV5-5	.	TRBJ2-7	TGTGCCAGCAGCTTCGGGCCCTCGACAGGGGCCTACGAGCAGTACTTC	CASSFGPSTGAYEQYF
TRBD1	TRBV19	.	TRBJ2-3	TGTGCCAGTAGTATGTGGGATCCGGGACAGCACACAGATACGCAGTATTTT	CASSMWDPGQHTDTQYF
.	TRBV7-9	.	TRBJ2-1	TGTGCCAGCAGATACAGACAGGACAATGAGCAGTTCTTC	CASRYRQDNEQFF
TRBD2	TRBV5-1	.	TRBJ2-1	TGCGCCAGCAGCCCCGAAGCTAGCGGGGGGGCCGTCTTC	CASSPEASGGAVF
TRBD1	TRBV6-5	.	TRBJ1-2	TGTGCCAGCAGTTACAGGGGGCGGGATGGCTACACCTTC	CASSYRGRDGYTF
.	TRBV11-2	.	TRBJ2-1	TGTGCCAGCAGCTTGGTCCCTCCGGGCAATGAGCAGTTCTTC	CASSLVPPGNEQFF
TRBD2	TRBV11-2	.	TRBJ2-2	TGTGCCAGCAGTTTAGGGACTAGCGGGCATGGCGGGGAGCTGTTTTTT	CASSLGTSGHGGELFF
.	TRBV4-1	.	TRBJ2-7	TGCGCCAGCAGCCAAGATCTTGCCTACTACGAGCAGTACTTC	CASSQDLAYYEQYF
TRBD2	TRBV30	few	TRBJ2-7	TGTGCCTGGAGTGTACTAGCGGGCCCGGCCTACGAGCAGTACTTC	CAWSVLAGPAYEQYF
.	TRBV28	.	TRBJ2-7	TGTGCCAGCAGTTTGGCGTCGGCAGGGGGGCACGAGCAGTACTTC	CASSLASAGGHEQYF
.	TRBV4-2	.	TRBJ1-1	TGTGCCAGCAGCCAAGCGGGGTTGGCGAACACTGAAGCTTTCTTT	CASSQAGLANTEAFF
.	TRBV28	once	TRBJ2-2	TGTGCCAGCCTGGCAGGGAACACCGGGGAGCTGTTTTTT	CASLAGNTGELFF
.	TRBV7-3	.	TRBJ2-5	TGTGCCAGCAGCCTTGAGGGCTCTCGGGGGACCCAGTACTTC	CASSLEGSRGTQYF
TRBD2	TRBV30	.	TRBJ2-2	TGTGCTTCGACTAGCGGGTGGGGAGGCACCGGGGAGCTGTTTTTT	CASTSGWGGTGELFF
TRBD1	TRBV4-2	once	TRBJ2-7	TGTGCCAGCAGCCAAGGACGGCAACAGGGGGCGTCCGAGCAGTACTTC	CASSQGRQQGASEQYF
.	TRBV5-1	once	TRBJ2-3	TGCGCCAGCAGCTTGGCGACAGGCGATACGCAGTATTTT	CASSLATGDTQYF
.	TRBV5-1	.	TRBJ2-7	TGCGCCAGCAGCTTTTCGTCAGGTTCCTCCTACGAGCAGTACTTC	CASSFSSGSSYEQYF
.	TRBV7-3	.	TRBJ2-3	TGTGCCAGCAGCTTATCTAGCACAGATACGCAGTATTTT	CASSLSSTDTQYF
.	TRBV30	.	TRBJ2-1	TGTGCCTGGAGTGTTCGCAGGGGTAAAGGCAATGAGCAGTTCTTC	CAWSVRRGKGNEQFF
TRBD2	TRBV7-6	.	TRBJ2-2	TGTGCCAGCAGCAGGGTAGCGGGGGGGCCCGGGGAGCTGTTTTTT	CASSRVAGGPGELFF
TRBD2	TRBV5-1	.	TRBJ2-5	TGCGCCAGCAGCTTGGGGCCGGGACTAGCGGGCCAAGAGACCCAGTACTTC	CASSLGPGLAGQETQYF
TRBD1	TRBV5-5	.	TRBJ1-4	TGTGCCAGCAGCAGCGTCCCGGGACAGACTTTCGGTGAAAAACTGTTTTTT	CASSSVPGQTFGEKLFF
.	TRBV4-1	.	TRBJ2-1	TGCGCCAGCAGCCCTCGCGGGTACAATGAGCAGTTCTTC	CASSPRGYNEQFF